These 6 T cell receptor beta chains came from one sample sequenced in a study of CD8 T cells in Susac syndrome. Reverse transcription of 0.5 to 1 ug RNA was performed with random hexamers. A single record per CDR3 protein comes from TCRdb applying MiXCR to the immunoSEQ multiplex PCR reads. In the table there are some 200,000 distinct CDR3 sequences, approximately 96% of which are singletons. Sequenced: CD4+ T cells from PBMCs. All receptors derive from a human donor with Susac syndrome.

This clonotype has just one count. CDR3 protein: CSVERSGGAGVFGEQYF. The CDR3 nucleotides are TGCAGCGTTGAACGTAGCGGGGGGGCGGGAGTATTCGGCGAGCAGTACTTC. V gene TRBV29-1 combines with J gene TRBJ2-7; 11 nucleotides agree with TRBD2. The CDR3 loop spans 17 amino acids. Looked up from germline, CDR1 is SQVTM and CDR2 is ANQGSEA. The V segment lost 2 bases and the J segment 6 bases; nucleotides outside the gene matches: 15.

The J gene is TRBJ2-5, the V gene TRBV3-1; 12 bases match TRBD2. This CDR3 comprises 16 residues. Germline V CDR1 and CDR2: LGHDT, YNNKEL (reference sequence). V shed 4 bases and J 1 base; nucleotides not matched to a gene: 4. CDR3 coding DNA: TGTGCCAGCAGCCCCCGGACTAGCGGGGCCCAAGAGACCCAGTACTTC. This sequence encodes CASSPRTSGAQETQYF.

This chain connects TRBV15 to TRBJ2-2; D ambiguous. With 6 bases removed from V and 1 base from J, the gap between germline ends came to 12 bases. The CDR3 is 15 residues long. Germline CDR1 reads LNHNV; CDR2 reads YYDKDF (reference sequence). CDR3 coding DNA: TGTGCCACCAGGGTTGGGCTGGGGAACACCGGGGAGCTGTTTTTT. It specifies CATRVGLGNTGELFF.

The gene calls are TRBV27 and TRBJ1-5; 7 positions match TRBD1. The CDR3 runs to 14 residues. Trimming at V came to 6 bases and at J to 4 bases, leaving 6 bases not matched to a gene. Germline CDR1 and CDR2: MNHEY and SMNVEV (reference sequence). CDR3 loop: CASSMTGSNQPQHF. The CDR3 DNA reads TGTGCCAGCAGCATGACAGGGTCTAATCAGCCCCAGCATTTT.

This sequence joins TRBV7-6 and TRBJ2-2, with 9 bases that match TRBD1. V gave up 5 bases and J gave up 6 bases; unmatched junction bases: 7. This CDR3 has 15 amino acids. CDR1 is SGHVS, CDR2 FNYEAQ, per germline. CDR3 DNA sequence: TGTGCCAGCAGCCCGGGGACAGGGATGTCCGGGGAGCTGTTTTTT. As protein: CASSPGTGMSGELFF.

The CDR3 DNA reads TGTGCCTGGAGTGTACAAGGGGATGGCTACACCTTC. Protein: CAWSVQGDGYTF. The rearrangement uses TRBV30 and TRBJ1-2, with a tentative D call TRBD1 (5 bases). CDR3 length equals 12 residues. Trimming shortened V by 0 bases and J by 6 bases, and 8 bases separated the two germline ends. Germline lookup yields CDR1 GTSNPN and CDR2 SVGIG (reference sequence).